This T cell receptor beta chain was obtained from a study of T cell responses to AZD1222 COVID-19 vaccine. Germline assignment: CDR1 MNHEY and CDR2 SVGAGI. There are 12 residues in the CDR3. Deletions cut 8 bases from V and 1 base from J, with 9 bases between. TCRdb's copy holds only in-frame clones and misses some; the assay was immunoSEQ multiplex PCR. The sample has tens of thousands of clones, about 89% seen once. The sequence derives from an adult in good health. The chain combines TRBV6-5 with TRBJ2-7, with D perhaps matching TRBD1 (6 bases). This sample comprised peripheral blood, obtained on day 0 of AZD1222 vaccination. The CDR3 sequence: CASGTGSYEQYF. The CDR3 nucleotides are TGTGCCAGCGGTACAGGGTCCTACGAGCAGTACTTC.